A single TCR beta chain is shown here with its context. Its antigen is as yet unknown. Using RNA template, CDR3s of TCR alpha and beta were amplified with iRepertoire arm-PCR. For one-step reverse transcription and amplification, 100-400 ng of tissue mRNA or PBMC total RNA was used. TCRdb re-analysed the multiplex PCR reads in MiXCR, keeping a single row per CDR3 protein. This table has 110,000 or so distinct CDR3 sequences, less than 30% appearing once. The data are from a study of glioma-infiltrating T cells. Study-wide findings and caveats: Gliomas, especially low-grade, showed above-expected tissue-blood divergence; non-neoplastic patients showed below. Tissue and blood shared very few CDR3 sequences.

The length of the CDR3 is 16 residues. CDR1 is SEHNR, CDR2 FQNEAQ, per germline (reference sequence). Trimming at V came to 4 bases and at J to 3 bases, leaving 9 bases not matched to a gene. Sequences were obtained from glioma tissue, nonneoplastic brain tissue, or PBMCs (not recorded which). The chain employs TRBV7-9 and TRBJ1-2, with 9 nucleotides matching TRBD1. This clonotype was obtained from a human donor with low-grade glioma or glioblastoma, undergoing nonglioma brain surgery, or in good health (not recorded which). For the CDR3, the DNA is TGTGCCAGCAGCTCCGGGACAGGGTTTGGGCACTATGGCTACACCTTC. Protein sequence: CASSSGTGFGHYGYTF.